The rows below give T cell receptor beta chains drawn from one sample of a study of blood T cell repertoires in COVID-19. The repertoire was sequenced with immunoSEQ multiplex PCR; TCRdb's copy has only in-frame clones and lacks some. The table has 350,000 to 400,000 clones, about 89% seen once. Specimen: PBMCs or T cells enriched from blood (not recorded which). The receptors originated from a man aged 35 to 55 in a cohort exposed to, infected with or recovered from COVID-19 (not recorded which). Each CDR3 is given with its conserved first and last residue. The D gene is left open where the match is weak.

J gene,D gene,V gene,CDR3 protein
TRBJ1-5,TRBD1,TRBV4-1,CASSQGTALRGNSNQPQHF
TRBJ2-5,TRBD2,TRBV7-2,CASSLGRGVQETQYF
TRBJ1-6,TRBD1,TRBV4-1,CASSAGTGGSPLHF
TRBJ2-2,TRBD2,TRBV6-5,CASSLAGVYTGELFF
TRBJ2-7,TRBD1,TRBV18,CASVFSGTGTYEQYF
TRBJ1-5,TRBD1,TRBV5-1,CASSPGQGDQPQHF
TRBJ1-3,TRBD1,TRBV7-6,CASSLGQGGRNTIYF
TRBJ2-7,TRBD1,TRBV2,CASRNPGQRSYEQYF
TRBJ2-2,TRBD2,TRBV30,CAWSVSGSANTGELFF
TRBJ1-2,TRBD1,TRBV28,CASSSPGTAHGYTF
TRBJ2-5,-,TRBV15,CATSRGRETQYF
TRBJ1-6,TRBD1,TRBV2,CASSRDRGPNSPLHF
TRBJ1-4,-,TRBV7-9,CASSLVGATGEKLFF
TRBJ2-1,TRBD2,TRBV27,CASSSTSGRARDNEQFF
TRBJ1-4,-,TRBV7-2,CASSLNPNEKLFF
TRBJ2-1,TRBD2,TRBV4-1,CASSQERTSDSYNEQFF
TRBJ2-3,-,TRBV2,CASRDSYTQYF